The 3 T cell receptor beta chains below come from one sample, sequenced in a study of T cell repertoires in cytomegalovirus infection. TCRdb re-analysed the reads in MiXCR, keeping a single row per CDR3 protein. The data contain roughly 630,000 distinct CDR3 sequences, roughly 26% of them singletons. Sequencing was done on a sample of CD8+ T cells from PBMCs. These receptor sequences come from a human donor in good health (CMV status not recorded). Some clones in this sample may be carry-over from other donors' samples.

Of note for this clonotype: A single base separates this from a much larger clone, so it may be a read error. The chain couples TRBV7-8 to TRBJ1-6, with a possible D match to TRBD1 (6 bases). The CDR3 covers 15 residues. CDR1 is SGHVS, CDR2 FQNEAQ, per germline. The DNA of the CDR3 is TGTGCCAGCAGCGCCGGGACACCGAGTTATTCACCCTTCCACTTT. It is translated as CASSAGTPSYSPFHF.

The CDR3 loop is CASSLLWDRVGQPQHF. The CDR3 nucleotides read TGTGCCAGCAGTTTATTGTGGGACAGGGTAGGGCAGCCCCAGCATTTT. This chain joins TRBV28 and TRBJ1-5; 9 bases match TRBD1. This CDR3 comprises 16 residues. V trimming: 1 base; J trimming: 7 bases; junction bases outside the gene matches: 8. Per the germline V gene, CDR1 is MDHEN and CDR2 is SYDVKM.

V is TRBV19 and J is TRBJ1-5; 7 bases map to TRBD1. The CDR3 is 16 amino acids. The germline gives CDR1 LNHDA, CDR2 SQIVND (reference sequence). The J segment lost 5 bases and the V segment lost 4 bases, leaving 11 bases of the junction unmatched. The CDR3 region is CASSSQTQGPDQPQHF. The CDR3 DNA sequence: TGTGCCAGTAGTAGCCAGACACAGGGGCCTGATCAGCCCCAGCATTTT.